The T cell receptor (beta chain) described here comes from a study of cytomegalovirus exposure and HLA in healthy donors. It was with 60 Vbeta and 13 Jbeta primers that the PCR ran. Clones were read by immunoSEQ multiplex PCR, and TCRdb kept only the in-frame ones, dropping some. This sample has about 140,000 clones, with approximately 61% found just once. Germline V gives CDR1 SGHVS, CDR2 FQNEAQ. This CDR3 region has 17 residues. After removal of 0 bases from V and 1 base from J, the junction contained 8 bases not matched to a gene. The table lists this clone with a few counts. This TCR was sampled from a human donor in good health. The specimen was PBMCs. The chain is built from TRBV7-8 and TRBJ2-7, with TRBD2 identical over 8 bases. CDR3 coding DNA: TGTGCCAGCAGCTTAGCTGGGTGGATAGCGGGATCCTACGAGCAGTACTTC. It is translated as CASSLAGWIAGSYEQYF.